This TCR beta chain originates from a study of OX40 agonist ivuxolimab in advanced cancers. There are 14 residues in the CDR3. The V end lost 2 bases, the J end lost 5 bases, and 12 bases lay between the germline ends. Looked up from germline, CDR1 is MNHNS and CDR2 is SASEGT. For this clone: Its target is not known.

Produced via immunoSEQ multiplex PCR; TCRdb's table is partial and in-frame only. Here the sample spans about 65,000 clones, approximately 91% being singletons. Study results and limitations: At doses 0.1 to 3.0 mg/kg, CD4+ and CD8+ clones expanded.

The sequence derives from an adult with an advanced solid tumor such as melanoma, head and neck, liver or kidney cancer. The gene calls are TRBV6-1 and TRBJ1-1, with D possibly matching TRBD1 (6 bases). The input for sequencing was CD4+ or CD8+ T cells sorted from blood, taken in a trial of the OX40 agonist ivuxolimab. The CDR3 is CASSESGGWTEAFF. The CDR3 bases are TGTGCCAGCAGTGAATCGGGGGGCTGGACTGAAGCTTTCTTT.